The present T cell receptor beta chain was sequenced within a study of blood T cell repertoires in COVID-19. Germline V gene lookup returns CDR1 SGHVS and CDR2 FNYEAQ. V lost 1 base and J 7 bases, leaving 20 bases between the germline ends. The CDR3 is 17 residues long. The protocol was immunoSEQ multiplex PCR, while the TCRdb copy is restricted to in-frame clones and leaves out a portion. This table has about 160,000 clones, 80% to 90% appearing once. Participant reports of clinical history set cohort assignment. The recovered donors of Cohort 3 showed two negative PCRs, clearance, or symptom resolution.

The receptor's source is a woman between 50 and 59 years old who had recovered from COVID-19. Sequencing used PBMCs or T cells enriched from blood (not recorded which). This chain links TRBV7-6 with TRBJ2-1; weak D call: TRBD2 (6 bases). Here the CDR3 DNA reads TGTGCCAGCAGCTTAGGAGTCGGGGGTCGGGGGAGGAATGAGCAGTTCTTC. Protein sequence: CASSLGVGGRGRNEQFF.